This T cell receptor beta chain comes out of a study of blood T cell repertoires in COVID-19. Study context: PBMCs, B-cell-depleted T cells, or T cells were the source of the cDNA or gDNA that made up the material.

In the authors' workflow: The authors estimated nucleated cell counts from reference gene primer amplification. The data were produced by immunoSEQ multiplex PCR, yet TCRdb's version contains in-frame clones alone and is incomplete. V and J calls and clone size follow that table, whereas D and trimming were derived from the DNA. The sample includes more than 90,000 clones, 72% of them seen just once. Trimming took 3 bases from V and 4 from J; bases not matched to a gene: 10. The CDR3 has 16 amino acids. Germline loops: CDR1 SGHTA, CDR2 FQGTGA. This TCR came from a woman in her sixties in a cohort sampled during active or convalescent COVID-19. The chain combines TRBV7-3 with TRBJ1-2, with 8 bases aligning to TRBD1. Input material: peripheral blood. CDR3 protein: CASSFNRDRTLYGYTF. The CDR3 DNA reads as TGTGCCAGCAGCTTTAACCGGGACAGGACCCTCTATGGCTACACCTTC.